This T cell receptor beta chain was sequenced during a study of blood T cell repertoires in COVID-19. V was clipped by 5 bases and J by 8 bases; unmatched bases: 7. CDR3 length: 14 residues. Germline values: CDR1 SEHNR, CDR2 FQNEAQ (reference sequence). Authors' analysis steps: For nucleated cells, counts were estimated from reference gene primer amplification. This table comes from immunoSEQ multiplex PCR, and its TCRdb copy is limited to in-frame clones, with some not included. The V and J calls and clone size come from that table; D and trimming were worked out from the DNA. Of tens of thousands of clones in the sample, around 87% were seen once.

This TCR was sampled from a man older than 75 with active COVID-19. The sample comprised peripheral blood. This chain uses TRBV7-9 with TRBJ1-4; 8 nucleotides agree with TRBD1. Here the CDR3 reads CASSEFNRGEKLFF. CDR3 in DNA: TGTGCCAGCAGCGAATTTAACAGGGGGGAAAAACTGTTTTTT.